This T cell receptor (beta chain) was identified in a study of identical twins. Regarding the study as a whole: Abundant beta clonotypes from cord blood had fewer insertions, unlike memory repertoires, which showed none.

This clonotype was counted at least ten times. Its antigen is still unknown. Template switching added a universal primer binding site, and final cDNA carried unique molecular identifiers. TCRdb redid the calling of the 5' RACE reads with MiXCR, one entry per CDR3 protein. The table shows about 190,000 distinct CDR3 sequences, with about a sixth occurring only once. This same sample was also part of a study on T cells expressing NK-cell markers. That source notes: Of the CD8+ T cells in six or seven donors, about 1.0-8% belonged to dominant NKG2C+ clonotypes.

The receptor's source is a woman between 18 and 29 years old in good health. Sequencing input: CD8+ T cells sorted from blood.

The DNA for the CDR3 is TGTGCCAGCAGGATGCGGGGAAGCTCCTACAATGAGCAGTTCTTC. Encoded protein: CASRMRGSSYNEQFF. This chain connects TRBV2 to TRBJ2-1; tentative D call: TRBD2 (6 bases). CDR3 size: 15 residues. Deletions cut 6 bases from V and 0 bases from J, with 12 bases between. Germline loops: CDR1 SNHLY, CDR2 FYNNEI.